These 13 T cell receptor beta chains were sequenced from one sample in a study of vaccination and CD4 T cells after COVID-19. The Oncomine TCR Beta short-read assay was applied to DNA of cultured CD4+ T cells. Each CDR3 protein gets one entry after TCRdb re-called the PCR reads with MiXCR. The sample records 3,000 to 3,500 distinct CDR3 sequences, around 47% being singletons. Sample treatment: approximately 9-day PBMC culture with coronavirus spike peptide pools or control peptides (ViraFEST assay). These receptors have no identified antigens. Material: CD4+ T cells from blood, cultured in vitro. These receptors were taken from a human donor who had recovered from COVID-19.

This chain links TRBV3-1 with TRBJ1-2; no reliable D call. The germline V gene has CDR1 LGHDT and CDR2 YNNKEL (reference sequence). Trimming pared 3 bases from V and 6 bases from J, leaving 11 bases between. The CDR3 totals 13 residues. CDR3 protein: CASSQPRGHGYTF. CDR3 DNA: TGTGCCAGCAGCCAGCCGAGAGGTCATGGCTACACCTTC. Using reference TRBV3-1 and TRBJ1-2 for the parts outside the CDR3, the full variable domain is DTAVSQTPKYLVTQMGNDKSIKCEQNLGHDTMYWYKQDSKKFLKIMFSYNNKELIINETVPNRFSPKSPDKAHLNLHINSLELGDSAVYFCASSQPRGHGYTFGSGTRLTVV.

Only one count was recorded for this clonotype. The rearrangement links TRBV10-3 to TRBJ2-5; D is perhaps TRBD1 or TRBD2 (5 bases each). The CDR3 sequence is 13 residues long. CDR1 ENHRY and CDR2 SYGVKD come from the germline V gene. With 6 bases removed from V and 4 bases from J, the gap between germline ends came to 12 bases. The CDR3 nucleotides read TGTGCCATCAGGGGGGATCAGGGAGAGACCCAGTACTTC. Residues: CAIRGDQGETQYF.

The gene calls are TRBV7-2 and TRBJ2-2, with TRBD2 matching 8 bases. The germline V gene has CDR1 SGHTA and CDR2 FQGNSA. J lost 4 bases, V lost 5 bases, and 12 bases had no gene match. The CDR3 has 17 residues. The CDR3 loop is CASSQRGSGAVTGELFF. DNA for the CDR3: TGTGCCAGCAGCCAACGGGGTAGCGGGGCCGTCACCGGGGAGCTGTTTTTT.

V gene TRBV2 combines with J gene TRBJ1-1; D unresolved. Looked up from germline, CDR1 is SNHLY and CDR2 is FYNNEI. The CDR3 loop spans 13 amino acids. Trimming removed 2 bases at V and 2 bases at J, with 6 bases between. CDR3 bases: TGTGCCAGCAGTGAACAGGCTAACACTGAAGCTTTCTTT. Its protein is CASSEQANTEAFF.

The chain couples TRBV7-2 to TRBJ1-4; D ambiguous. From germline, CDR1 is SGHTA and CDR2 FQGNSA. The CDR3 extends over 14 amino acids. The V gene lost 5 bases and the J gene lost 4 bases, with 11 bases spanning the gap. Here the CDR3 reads CASSPQSFNEKLFF. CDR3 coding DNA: TGTGCCAGCAGCCCTCAGAGCTTTAATGAAAAACTGTTTTTT.

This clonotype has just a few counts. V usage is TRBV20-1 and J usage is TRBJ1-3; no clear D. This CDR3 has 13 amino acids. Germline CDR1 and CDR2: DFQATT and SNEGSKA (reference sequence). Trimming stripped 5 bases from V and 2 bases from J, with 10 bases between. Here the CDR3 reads CSAQGLAGNTIYF. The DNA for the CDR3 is TGCAGTGCTCAAGGGTTAGCTGGAAACACCATATATTTT.

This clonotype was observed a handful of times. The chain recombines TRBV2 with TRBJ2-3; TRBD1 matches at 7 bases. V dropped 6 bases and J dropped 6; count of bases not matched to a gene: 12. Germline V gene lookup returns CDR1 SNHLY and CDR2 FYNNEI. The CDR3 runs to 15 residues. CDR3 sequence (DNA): TGTGCCAGCAGAACCGACAGGGTGGGCGGCGATACGCAGTATTTT. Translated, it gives CASRTDRVGGDTQYF.

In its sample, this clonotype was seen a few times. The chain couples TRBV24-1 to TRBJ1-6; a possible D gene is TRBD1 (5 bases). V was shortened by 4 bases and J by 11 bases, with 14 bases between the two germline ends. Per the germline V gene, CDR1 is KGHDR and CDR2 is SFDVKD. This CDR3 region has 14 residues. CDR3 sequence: CATSEGRDRAPLHF. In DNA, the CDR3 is TGTGCCACCAGTGAGGGTAGGGACCGTGCACCCCTCCACTTT.

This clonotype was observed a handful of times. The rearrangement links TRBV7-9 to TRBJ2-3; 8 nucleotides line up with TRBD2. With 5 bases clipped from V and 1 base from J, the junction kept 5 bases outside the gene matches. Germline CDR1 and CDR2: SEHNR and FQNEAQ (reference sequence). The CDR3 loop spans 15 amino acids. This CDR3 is CASSQTSGRTDTQYF. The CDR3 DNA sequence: TGTGCCAGCAGCCAAACTAGCGGTCGCACAGATACGCAGTATTTT.

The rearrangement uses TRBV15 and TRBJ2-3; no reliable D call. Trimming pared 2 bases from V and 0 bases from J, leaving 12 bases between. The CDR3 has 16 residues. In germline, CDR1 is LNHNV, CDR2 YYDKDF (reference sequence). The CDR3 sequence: CATSRLLKSSTDTQYF. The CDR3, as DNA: TGTGCCACCAGCAGACTACTCAAGTCTAGCACAGATACGCAGTATTTT.

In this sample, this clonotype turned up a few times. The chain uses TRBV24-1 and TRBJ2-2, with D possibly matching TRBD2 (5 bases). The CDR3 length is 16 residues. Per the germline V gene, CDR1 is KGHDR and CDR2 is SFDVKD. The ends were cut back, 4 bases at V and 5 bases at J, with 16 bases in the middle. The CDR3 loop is CATSDTARGDTGELFF. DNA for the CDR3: TGTGCCACCAGTGACACGGCCCGGGGAGATACCGGGGAGCTGTTTTTT.

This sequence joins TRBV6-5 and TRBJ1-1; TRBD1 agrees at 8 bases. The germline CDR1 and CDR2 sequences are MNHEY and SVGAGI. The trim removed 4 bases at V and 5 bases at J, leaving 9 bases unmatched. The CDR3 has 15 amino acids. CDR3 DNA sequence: TGTGCCAGCAGTTCATCCGACAGGGGAAGGACTGAAGCTTTCTTT. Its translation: CASSSSDRGRTEAFF.

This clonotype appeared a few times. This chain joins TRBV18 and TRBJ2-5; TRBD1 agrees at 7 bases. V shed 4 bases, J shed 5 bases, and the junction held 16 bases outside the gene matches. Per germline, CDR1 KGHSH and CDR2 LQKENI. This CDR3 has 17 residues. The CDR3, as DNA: TGTGCCAGCTCACTAACTAAATCGAGAGGGGGCGAGGAGACCCAGTACTTC. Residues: CASSLTKSRGGEETQYF.